Listed here are 22 T cell receptor beta chains from one sample, sequenced in a study of cytomegalovirus exposure and HLA in healthy donors. The table came from immunoSEQ multiplex PCR; TCRdb's copy has only in-frame clones and leaves some out. Of 260,000 or so clones in the sample, 70% to 90% were seen once. The specimen was PBMCs. These receptors all come from a woman younger than 35 in good health and CMV-seronegative.

This chain connects TRBV6-5 to TRBJ2-7; 7 nucleotides line up with TRBD2. Per the germline V gene, CDR1 is MNHEY and CDR2 is SVGAGI. V shed 0 bases and J 4 bases; nucleotides not matched to a gene: 9. This CDR3 is built from 16 residues. CDR3 sequence (DNA): TGTGCCAGCAGTTACTCGACGGCTAGCGGTTATTACGAGCAGTACTTC. This gives the protein CASSYSTASGYYEQYF.

This clone was detected only once. J is TRBJ1-1 and V is TRBV19; D possibly corresponds to TRBD1 (6 bases). The CDR3 extends over 13 amino acids. CDR1 and CDR2 from the germline V gene are LNHDA and SQIVND (reference sequence). With 7 bases removed from V and 3 bases from J, the gap between germline ends came to 12 bases. Here the CDR3 DNA reads TGTGCCAGTACCGAGGGGGGGCACACTGAAGCTTTCTTT. Encoded protein: CASTEGGHTEAFF.

This sequence joins TRBV2 and TRBJ1-5, with D uncertain. CDR1 and CDR2 from the germline V gene are SNHLY and FYNNEI. The length of the CDR3 is 14 residues. Trimming shortened V by 4 bases and J by 4 bases, and 11 bases separated the two germline ends. The CDR3 protein is CASSAELRNQPQHF. The DNA of the CDR3 is TGTGCCAGCAGTGCAGAGCTGAGGAATCAGCCCCAGCATTTT.

The V gene is TRBV6-5, the J gene TRBJ2-7, with TRBD2 identical over 7 bases. Germline CDR1 reads MNHEY; CDR2 reads SVGAGI. The CDR3 consists of 13 residues. V was pared by 8 bases and J by 6 bases, with 10 bases of the junction left unmatched. CDR3 region: CASGRGRVAEQYF. In nucleotides, the CDR3 is TGTGCCAGCGGGCGCGGGAGAGTTGCCGAGCAGTACTTC.

The chain couples TRBV6-5 to TRBJ1-4; 7 nucleotides align to TRBD1. V trimming: 7 bases; J trimming: 7 bases; junction bases outside the gene matches: 12. The CDR3 has 15 residues. The germline CDR1 and CDR2 sequences are MNHEY and SVGAGI. Written as DNA, the CDR3 is TGTGCCAGCACACCCACCGACAGGGCCTCTGAAAAACTGTTTTTT. Residues: CASTPTDRASEKLFF.

The chain recombines TRBV2 with TRBJ2-1; 8 bases agree with TRBD2. Germline loops: CDR1 SNHLY, CDR2 FYNNEI. V gave up 7 bases and J gave up 6 bases; unmatched junction bases: 11. The CDR3 extends over 15 amino acids. CDR3 coding DNA: TGTGCCAGCACAGCCGGGACTAGGATCGGCAATGAGCAGTTCTTC. This sequence encodes CASTAGTRIGNEQFF. Full variable domain (outside the CDR3, taken from reference TRBV2 and TRBJ2-1): EPEVTQTPSHQVTQMGQEVILRCVPISNHLYFYWYRQILGQKVEFLVSFYNNEISEKSEIFDDQFSVERPDGSNFTLKIRSTKLEDSAMYFCASTAGTRIGNEQFFGPGTRLTVL.

This chain uses TRBV28 with TRBJ2-2, with unresolved D. Trimming took 7 bases from V and 0 from J, leaving 12 bases between them. The CDR3 runs to 15 residues. Germline V gene data show CDR1 as MDHEN and CDR2 as SYDVKM. CDR3 in amino acids: CASTISGANTGELFF. CDR3 coding DNA: TGTGCCAGCACCATATCGGGTGCGAACACCGGGGAGCTGTTTTTT. Together with reference TRBV28 and TRBJ2-2, the CDR3 gives the full variable domain: DVKVTQSSRYLVKRTGEKVFLECVQDMDHENMFWYRQDPGLGLRLIYFSYDVKMKEKGDIPEGYSVSREKKERFSLILESASTNQTSMYLCASTISGANTGELFFGEGSRLTVL.

V gene TRBV5-1 combines with J gene TRBJ2-1; no definite D call. This CDR3 is built from 13 residues. Trimming took 4 bases from V and 7 from J, leaving 12 bases between them. CDR1 is SGHRS and CDR2 is YFSETQ in the germline V gene. The CDR3 bases are TGCGCCAGCAGCCCGGCCTCGGGTAATGAGCAGTTCTTC. This translates into CASSPASGNEQFF.

The chain carries TRBV2 and TRBJ2-7; 8 nucleotides line up with TRBD1. The V gene end was trimmed by 5 bases and the J gene end by 2 bases; junction bases not matched to a gene: 8. CDR1 SNHLY and CDR2 FYNNEI come from the germline V gene. The CDR3 is made up of 15 amino acids. The CDR3 nucleotides are TGTGCCAGCAGTTACGCGACAGGGGTTACCTACGAGCAGTACTTC. Translated, it gives CASSYATGVTYEQYF. The full variable domain, rest sourced from reference TRBV2 and TRBJ2-7, is EPEVTQTPSHQVTQMGQEVILRCVPISNHLYFYWYRQILGQKVEFLVSFYNNEISEKSEIFDDQFSVERPDGSNFTLKIRSTKLEDSAMYFCASSYATGVTYEQYFGPGTRLTVT.

This clone was observed a few times. The gene calls are TRBV20-1 and TRBJ1-2, with TRBD1 as a possible D gene (5 bases). The CDR3 spans 11 residues. The germline V gene encodes CDR1 DFQATT and CDR2 SNEGSKA (reference sequence). The V and J ends lost 6 bases and 8 bases respectively, with 13 bases between them. CDR3 DNA sequence: TGCAGTGCGCCAAGACAGTTCGGCTACACCTTC. The encoded protein is CSAPRQFGYTF.

In regard to this clone: A much larger clone differs by one base, so this may be a read error. The V and J genes are TRBV11-3 and TRBJ2-7, with D possibly TRBD2 on 6 matching bases. The V end was cut by 5 bases, the J end by 4 bases, with 6 bases between. The V gene's germline CDR1 is SGHNT and CDR2 YENEEA. The CDR3 totals 11 residues. CDR3 coding DNA: TGTGCCAGCAGCGGGGGGTACGAGCAGTACTTC. As protein: CASSGGYEQYF.

The rearrangement joins TRBV6-1 to TRBJ2-1; 14 bases agree with TRBD2. The germline CDR1 and CDR2 sequences are MNHNS and SASEGT. The CDR3 is made up of 17 amino acids. J gave up 7 bases and V 4 bases, and 9 bases lay outside the gene matches. CDR3 protein: CASSATPGLAGVNEQFF. The CDR3 DNA reads as TGTGCCAGCAGTGCGACCCCGGGACTAGCGGGAGTTAATGAGCAGTTCTTC.

This chain links TRBV30 with TRBJ2-7; tentatively, D is TRBD2 (7 bases). The CDR3 is 16 residues long. Trimming removed 4 bases at V and 3 bases at J, with 22 bases between. Germline CDR1 GTSNPN, CDR2 SVGIG (reference sequence). The CDR3 bases are TGTGCCTGGAACGCCGCCGCTTTGGGGGGGCTCTACGAGCAGTACTTC. Protein sequence: CAWNAAALGGLYEQYF. The variable domain in full, with the rest retrieved from reference TRBV30 and TRBJ2-7, is SQTIHQWPATLVQPVGSPLSLECTVEGTSNPNLYWYRQAAGRGLQLLFYSVGIGQISSEVPQNLSASRPQDRQFILSSKKLLLSDSGFYLCAWNAAALGGLYEQYFGPGTRLTVT.

The V and J genes are TRBV7-6 and TRBJ2-3; the match to TRBD1 covers 7 bases. Germline CDR1 SGHVS, CDR2 FNYEAQ. Unmatched junction bases numbered 12, after V lost 1 base and J lost 5 bases. The CDR3 is made up of 17 amino acids. CDR3 region: CASSLVPTQGVEDTQYF. CDR3 sequence (DNA): TGTGCCAGCAGCTTAGTGCCGACCCAGGGGGTAGAAGATACGCAGTATTTT.

In this sample, this clone turned up a few times. The genes are TRBV2 and TRBJ1-2, with TRBD1 identical over 8 bases. Germline-derived CDR1 and CDR2 are SNHLY and FYNNEI. With 5 bases clipped from V and 3 bases from J, the junction kept 5 bases outside the gene matches. This CDR3 spans 14 amino acids. The CDR3: CASSSRQGYYGYTF. The CDR3 region has the DNA TGTGCCAGCAGTTCCAGACAGGGGTACTATGGCTACACCTTC.

The table lists this clone with a count of one. Within the sample, other DNA sequences also encode this same CDR3. The V gene is TRBV7-6, the J gene TRBJ2-3; the D gene is possibly TRBD2 (5 bases). Germline V lookup: CDR1 SGHVS, CDR2 FNYEAQ. V lost 2 bases, J lost 1 base, and 10 bases lay in between. This CDR3 is 15 amino acids long. This CDR3 is CASSLSDGGTDTQYF. The DNA for the CDR3 is TGTGCCAGCAGCTTAAGTGACGGGGGCACAGATACGCAGTATTTT.

The CDR3 coding sequence is TGTGCCAGTAGTATAGACGGGACAGATGACAATGAGCAGTTCTTC. Translation gives CASSIDGTDDNEQFF. The rearrangement joins TRBV19 to TRBJ2-1; TRBD1 matches at 7 bases. The CDR3 runs 15 residues. The germline V gene encodes CDR1 LNHDA and CDR2 SQIVND (reference sequence). V shed 0 bases, J shed 5 bases, and the junction held 4 bases outside the gene matches.

The rearrangement links TRBV4-3 to TRBJ1-2, with unresolved D. CDR3 size: 11 residues. Trimming removed 1 base at V and 8 bases at J, with 5 bases between. CDR1 is LGHNA and CDR2 is YSLEER in the germline V gene. The CDR3 DNA reads TGCGCCAGCAGCCAAGCGGGGGGCTACACCTTC. Its protein product is CASSQAGGYTF.

The chain couples TRBV19 to TRBJ2-2; 12 bases match TRBD2. Losses at the gene ends were 0 bases for V and 7 bases for J; bases not matched to a gene: 6. CDR3 length: 17 residues. The germline CDR1 and CDR2 sequences are LNHDA and SQIVND (reference sequence). CDR3 coding DNA: TGTGCCAGTAGTATAGAGAGACTAGCGGGAGTGAGCGGGGAGCTGTTTTTT. Its translation: CASSIERLAGVSGELFF.

The chain links TRBV28 to TRBJ2-1; D might be TRBD1 (5 bases). The CDR3 spans 12 residues. Per germline, CDR1 MDHEN and CDR2 SYDVKM. With 6 bases removed from V and 6 bases from J, the gap between germline ends came to 9 bases. The CDR3 protein is CASRQGRNEQFF. The CDR3 DNA follows: TGTGCCAGCAGGCAGGGTCGCAATGAGCAGTTCTTC.

This clone has just a few counts. The J gene is TRBJ1-4, the V gene TRBV20-1; perhaps TRBD1 as D (5 bases). V lost 5 bases and J lost 10, with 11 bases in between. Germline CDR1 is DFQATT and CDR2 is SNEGSKA (reference sequence). The CDR3 covers 11 residues. This CDR3 is CSAGAWGKLFF. CDR3 in DNA: TGCAGTGCTGGGGCGTGGGGAAAACTGTTTTTT.

The V and J genes are TRBV25-1 and TRBJ2-3, with TRBD1 matching over 8 bases. Germline assignment: CDR1 MGHDK and CDR2 SYGVNS. There are 17 residues in the CDR3. The ends lost 6 bases at V and 0 bases at J; junction bases unmatched: 11. Written as DNA, the CDR3 is TGTGCCAGCAGCGCAGGGGGCAGGGACACTAGCACAGATACGCAGTATTTT. Translation: CASSAGGRDTSTDTQYF.